This T cell receptor beta chain was recorded in a study of blood T cells in healthy people across ages. Next came a second PCR, run for about 6 to 11 cycles, which used a sample-barcoded 5' primer along with a J-beta primer mix. Each CDR3 protein is one row after TCRdb ran MiXCR on the 5' RACE reads. Seen here are about 1.5 million distinct CDR3 sequences, 40% to 50% observed once, and the top ten hold 6.5% to 10%. This CDR3 contains 14 residues. V dropped 1 base and J dropped 4 bases, with 8 bases sitting between them. Germline CDR1 and CDR2: SGHAT and FQNNGV. The chain employs TRBV11-2 and TRBJ1-3; D is undetermined. Material for sequencing was blood. The source is a woman younger than 30 in good health. The CDR3 loop reads CASSLALLGNTIYF. The CDR3, as DNA: TGTGCCAGCAGCTTAGCGCTGCTGGGAAACACCATATATTTT.